Following are 25 T cell receptor beta chains from one sample sequenced in a study of blood T cell repertoires in COVID-19. Sequencing was performed with immunoSEQ multiplex PCR; in TCRdb, only in-frame clones are kept and a portion is missing. This table has over 150,000 clones, around 86% appearing once. Sequenced: peripheral blood. All receptors derive from a man aged 60 to 75 with COVID-19, enrolled during active disease.

This clone was seen more than once but under ten times. The V gene is TRBV6-5, the J gene TRBJ2-5; 8 bases line up with TRBD1. Germline V lookup: CDR1 MNHEY, CDR2 SVGAGI. The V and J ends lost 6 bases and 4 bases, in that order; junction bases with no gene match: 4. The CDR3 is made up of 13 amino acids. The CDR3, as DNA: TGTGCCAGCAGGGACAGGGTAGGAGAGACCCAGTACTTC. Protein sequence: CASRDRVGETQYF.

This sequence joins TRBV19 and TRBJ2-2, with TRBD2 as a possible D gene (6 bases). There are 14 residues in the CDR3. V shed 6 bases and J shed 3 bases, with 11 bases lying between them. The germline V gene has CDR1 LNHDA and CDR2 SQIVND (reference sequence). The CDR3 sequence: CASSERDYTGELFF. The CDR3 coding sequence is TGTGCCAGTAGCGAGAGGGACTACACCGGGGAGCTGTTTTTT.

This clone was observed once. V is TRBV6-5 and J is TRBJ1-5, with D maybe TRBD1 (5 bases). CDR1 is MNHEY, CDR2 SVGAGI, per germline. CDR3 length: 16 amino acids. Deletions cut 4 bases from V and 4 bases from J, with 17 bases between. The CDR3 loop reads CASSSRTRLSNQPQHF. CDR3 nucleotides: TGTGCCAGCAGTTCCCGGACAAGACTTAGTAATCAGCCCCAGCATTTT.

This sequence joins TRBV28 and TRBJ1-2; TRBD1 matches at 8 bases. The CDR3 is 16 residues long. Trimming at V came to 4 bases and at J to 4 bases, leaving 11 bases not matched to a gene. The germline CDR1 and CDR2 sequences are MDHEN and SYDVKM. The CDR3: CASSSPNGQGTYGYTF. CDR3 DNA sequence: TGTGCCAGCAGTTCACCCAACGGACAGGGTACCTATGGCTACACCTTC.

The chain couples TRBV5-1 to TRBJ1-1, with 7 bases fitting TRBD1. V trimming: 4 bases; J trimming: 3 bases; junction bases outside the gene matches: 12. The CDR3 covers 16 residues. CDR1 SGHRS and CDR2 YFSETQ come from the germline V gene. CDR3 DNA: TGCGCCAGCAGCCTGCGCCTGGGACAGTCGCACACTGAAGCTTTCTTT. Translated: CASSLRLGQSHTEAFF.

Note on this clone: The same CDR3 is also encoded by other DNA sequences in this sample. This rearrangement joins TRBV9 to TRBJ1-6, with 7 bases that match TRBD1. The germline V gene encodes CDR1 SGDLS and CDR2 YYNGEE. The CDR3 covers 14 residues. The J segment lost 7 bases and the V segment lost 3 bases, leaving 4 bases of the junction unmatched. CDR3: CASSARQGNSPLHF. The CDR3, as DNA: TGTGCCAGCAGCGCCAGACAGGGAAATTCACCCCTCCACTTT.

V is TRBV7-9 and J is TRBJ1-5, with D perhaps TRBD1 (5 bases). V dropped 5 bases and J dropped 1 base, with 21 bases sitting between them. Germline assignment: CDR1 SEHNR and CDR2 FQNEAQ (reference sequence). The length of the CDR3 is 18 residues. This CDR3 reads CASSGGALTFASNQPQHF. In DNA form, the CDR3 reads TGTGCCAGCAGCGGCGGGGCCTTAACTTTCGCGAGCAATCAGCCCCAGCATTTT.

The gene calls are TRBV9 and TRBJ2-5, with TRBD2 identical over 13 bases. Germline trimming cut 4 bases from V and 4 bases from J; bases unmatched to any gene: 4. This CDR3 has 15 amino acids. CDR1 and CDR2 (germline): SGDLS, YYNGEE. The CDR3 bases are TGTGCCAGCAGCTCCGGGACTAGCGGGATAGAGACCCAGTACTTC. This sequence encodes CASSSGTSGIETQYF.

The V call is TRBV7-9, the J call TRBJ1-4, with a tentative D call TRBD1 (5 bases). V was shortened by 5 bases and J by 8 bases, with 18 bases between the two germline ends. Germline CDR1 reads SEHNR; CDR2 reads FQNEAQ (reference sequence). The CDR3 has 15 amino acids. This chain's CDR3 is CASSPLGGVVEKLFF. The CDR3 region has the DNA TGTGCCAGCAGCCCGTTGGGGGGGGTGGTCGAAAAACTGTTTTTT.

The chain combines TRBV2 with TRBJ1-1, with TRBD1 as a possible D gene (6 bases). The germline V gene has CDR1 SNHLY and CDR2 FYNNEI. V gave up 4 bases and J gave up 1 base, with 10 bases separating them. This CDR3 comprises 14 residues. The CDR3 nucleotides are TGTGCCAGCAGTGTGGGACACTCGAACACTGAAGCTTTCTTT. Amino acid sequence: CASSVGHSNTEAFF.

J is TRBJ2-5 and V is TRBV7-6, with 8 bases matching TRBD1. The V segment lost 1 base and the J segment 2 bases; nucleotides outside the gene matches: 6. In germline, CDR1 is SGHVS, CDR2 FNYEAQ. This CDR3 contains 16 residues. The CDR3 coding sequence is TGTGCCAGCAGCTTAGTTAGACAGGGGACACAAGAGACCCAGTACTTC. It yields the protein CASSLVRQGTQETQYF.

This chain links TRBV7-6 with TRBJ2-7, with TRBD2 identical over 8 bases. The V and J ends lost 5 bases and 7 bases, in that order; junction bases with no gene match: 10. Germline V lookup: CDR1 SGHVS, CDR2 FNYEAQ. This CDR3 is 14 amino acids long. The CDR3 sequence is CASSRAAGVDEQYF. The CDR3 DNA sequence: TGTGCCAGCAGCCGAGCAGCGGGAGTCGATGAGCAGTACTTC.

Only a few counts were recorded for this clone. This chain connects TRBV5-1 to TRBJ2-3; TRBD1 matches 10 bases. With V trimmed by 4 bases and J by 0 bases, 8 bases remained unmatched. The germline V gene encodes CDR1 SGHRS and CDR2 YFSETQ. CDR3 size: 17 residues. Written as DNA, the CDR3 is TGCGCCAGCAGCCGAATTAGACAGGGGGCTAGCACAGATACGCAGTATTTT. Translating it yields CASSRIRQGASTDTQYF.

The V call is TRBV11-2, the J call TRBJ2-1, with 9 bases identical to TRBD2. The CDR3 has 17 residues. CDR1 and CDR2 from the germline V gene are SGHAT and FQNNGV. The V segment lost 4 bases and the J segment 0 bases; nucleotides outside the gene matches: 7. The CDR3 loop is CASSSSSGAFSYNEQFF. In DNA form, the CDR3 reads TGTGCCAGCAGCTCTTCTAGCGGGGCGTTCTCCTACAATGAGCAGTTCTTC.

This clone was detected once. The V gene is TRBV18, the J gene TRBJ2-7; D gene ambiguous. The CDR3 has 16 amino acids. From germline, CDR1 is KGHSH and CDR2 LQKENI. Trimming stripped 1 base from V and 2 bases from J, with 15 bases between. CDR3 sequence: CASSPLVLTETYEQYF. CDR3 DNA: TGTGCCAGCTCACCACTGGTCTTGACGGAGACCTACGAGCAGTACTTC.

This chain links TRBV27 with TRBJ1-2, with a weak D call TRBD1 (6 bases). Germline-derived CDR1 and CDR2 are MNHEY and SMNVEV (reference sequence). Deletions cut 3 bases from V and 6 bases from J, with 23 bases between. The CDR3 is 17 amino acids. CDR3 bases: TGTGCCAGCAGTTTCTCCAGGTCCTGGGGGCCTGGGGATGGCTACACCTTC. Encoded protein: CASSFSRSWGPGDGYTF.

The chain couples TRBV19 to TRBJ1-2; D possibly corresponds to TRBD1 (5 bases). CDR1 is LNHDA and CDR2 is SQIVND in the germline V gene (reference sequence). This CDR3 comprises 13 residues. V was trimmed by 4 bases and J by 2 bases, leaving 8 bases between them. As DNA, the CDR3 is TGTGCCAGTAGTAGACAGAGCAACTATGGCTACACCTTC. Translating it yields CASSRQSNYGYTF.

This clone was seen only a few times. The CDR3 here is CASSLRGTGELFF. In nucleotides, the CDR3 is TGTGCCAGCAGTTTAAGGGGAACCGGGGAGCTGTTTTTT. The chain links TRBV27 to TRBJ2-2; D possibly corresponds to TRBD1 (5 bases). The V gene's germline CDR1 is MNHEY and CDR2 SMNVEV (reference sequence). The V end was cut by 2 bases, the J end by 5 bases, with 6 bases between. The CDR3 is 13 residues long.

This clone is a singleton in its sample. This rearrangement joins TRBV12-3 or TRBV12-4 to TRBJ1-2; D remains unclear. CDR3 length: 13 residues. V was pared by 6 bases and J by 6 bases, with 14 bases between. This chain's CDR3 is CASRARVPDGYTF. CDR3 nucleotides: TGTGCCAGCAGAGCCCGGGTCCCGGATGGCTACACCTTC.

This sequence joins TRBV19 and TRBJ2-1; D unclear. Germline values: CDR1 LNHDA, CDR2 SQIVND (reference sequence). The ends were cut back, 5 bases at V and 0 bases at J, with 14 bases in the middle. The CDR3 totals 16 residues. For the CDR3, the DNA is TGTGCCAGTAGTTTTCGATTCGGTAGCTCCTACAATGAGCAGTTCTTC. Its protein product is CASSFRFGSSYNEQFF.

This clone was detected only once. The J gene is TRBJ2-7, the V gene TRBV5-1; TRBD1 matches 10 bases. Germline V gene sequence: CDR1 SGHRS, CDR2 YFSETQ. V lost 0 bases, J lost 2 bases, and 8 bases stayed unmatched. The CDR3 is made up of 17 amino acids. CDR3 residues: CASSLASGTGVAYEQYF. Written as DNA, the CDR3 is TGCGCCAGCAGCTTGGCATCCGGGACAGGGGTAGCCTACGAGCAGTACTTC.

The chain couples TRBV28 to TRBJ2-7, with 9 bases identical to TRBD1. The J segment lost 9 bases and the V segment lost 8 bases, leaving 5 bases of the junction unmatched. Germline loops: CDR1 MDHEN, CDR2 SYDVKM. This CDR3 is 11 amino acids long. CDR3 DNA sequence: TGTGCCAGCGGGACAGGGAGGTTGCAGTACTTC. The encoded protein is CASGTGRLQYF.

V usage is TRBV28 and J usage is TRBJ2-7, with a weak D call TRBD1 (6 bases). The CDR3 totals 14 residues. V gave up 2 bases and J gave up 2 bases, with 10 bases separating them. Germline assignment: CDR1 MDHEN and CDR2 SYDVKM. Here the CDR3 reads CASSLVGGPYEQYF. The CDR3 nucleotides read TGTGCCAGCAGTTTAGTTGGGGGCCCCTACGAGCAGTACTTC.

The V gene is TRBV28, the J gene TRBJ1-2; D is uncertain. V lost 7 bases and J 2 bases, leaving 14 bases between the germline ends. The length of the CDR3 is 14 residues. Per the germline V gene, CDR1 is MDHEN and CDR2 is SYDVKM. The CDR3 bases are TGTGCCAGCAACCCCTCCGGTGAAAACTATGGCTACACCTTC. Amino acid sequence: CASNPSGENYGYTF.

The rearrangement links TRBV5-5 to TRBJ2-3, with D possibly being TRBD2 (7 bases). V was trimmed by 4 bases and J by 2 bases, leaving 17 bases between them. CDR1 is SGHKS, CDR2 YYEKEE, per germline (reference sequence). The CDR3 contains 16 residues. CDR3 sequence reads: CASSLLGGGTTDTQYF. The CDR3 DNA reads as TGTGCCAGCAGCCTCTTAGGGGGGGGAACCACAGATACGCAGTATTTT. The full variable domain, rest sourced from reference TRBV5-5 and TRBJ2-3, is DAGVTQSPTHLIKTRGQQVTLRCSPISGHKSVSWYQQVLGQGPQFIFQYYEKEERGRGNFPDRFSARQFPNYSSELNVNALLLGDSALYLCASSLLGGGTTDTQYFGPGTRLTVL.